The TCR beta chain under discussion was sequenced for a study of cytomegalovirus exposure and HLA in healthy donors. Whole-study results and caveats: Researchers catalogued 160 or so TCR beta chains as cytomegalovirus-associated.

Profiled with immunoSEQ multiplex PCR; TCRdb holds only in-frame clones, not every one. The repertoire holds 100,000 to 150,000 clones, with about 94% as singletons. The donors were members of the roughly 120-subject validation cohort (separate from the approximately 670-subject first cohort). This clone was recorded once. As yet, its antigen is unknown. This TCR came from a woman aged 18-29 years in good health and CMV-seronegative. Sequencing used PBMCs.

The DNA for the CDR3 is TGTGCCAGCAGTCCCCGAGAAACTGGAAACACCATATATTTT. This sequence encodes CASSPRETGNTIYF. This rearrangement joins TRBV14 to TRBJ1-3, with unresolved D. Germline CDR1 is SGHDN and CDR2 is FVKESK. The length of the CDR3 is 14 residues. V dropped 6 bases and J dropped 2 bases, with 11 bases sitting between them.